These T cell receptor beta chains were read from a single sample in a study of shared clonotypes between healthy human individuals. Assay: immunoSEQ multiplex PCR; the TCRdb copy retains only in-frame clones and omits some. The sample has approximately 2,000,000 clones; 85% to 95% are singletons. The sequencing input was naive CD8+ T cells from PBMCs. All receptors come from a man younger than 35 in good health. Some clones in this sample may be carry-over from other donors' samples. CDR3s include the opening cysteine and the closing phenylalanine or tryptophan. A D gene is named only where the DNA matches it firmly. A row's size may be missing; if present it is once, few, many or a size class.

>14|TRBV6-5|once|TRBJ1-1|TRBD1
TGTGCCAGCAGGGTGGGACAGGGTGGCACTGAAGCTTTCTTT
CASRVGQGGTEAFF
>11|TRBV29-1|.|TRBJ2-3|.
TGCAGCGGACTTGCATACGATACGCAGTATTTT
CSGLAYDTQYF
>17|TRBV5-4|.|TRBJ2-7|.
TGTGCCAGCAGCTTGGCCCCGCTGGGGATAGGATCCTACGAGCAGTACTTC
CASSLAPLGIGSYEQYF
>16|TRBV29-1|.|TRBJ1-3|.
TGCAGCGCCCAAGGGGTGTCAATGTCCTCTGGAAACACCATATATTTT
CSAQGVSMSSGNTIYF
>14|TRBV29-1|few|TRBJ1-3|.
TGCAGCGTTGAAGGAATAGGGCGAGGAAACACCATATATTTT
CSVEGIGRGNTIYF
>17|TRBV9|.|TRBJ2-4|.
TGTGCCAGCAGCGTAGAGGGCGGGCGAGGGACCAAAAACATTCAGTACTTC
CASSVEGGRGTKNIQYF
>15|TRBV28|.|TRBJ1-1|TRBD1
TGTGCCAGCAGCGAAACCGGGACAGCGAACACTGAAGCTTTCTTT
CASSETGTANTEAFF
>16|TRBV5-6|.|TRBJ1-1|.
TGTGCCAGCAGCTTGGCAGGGTACGCAATGAACACTGAAGCTTTCTTT
CASSLAGYAMNTEAFF
>18|TRBV5-1|.|TRBJ2-5|TRBD2
TGCGCCAGCAGCCAATTCGGGGCGGGAGGCCCGTACCAAGAGACCCAGTACTTC
CASSQFGAGGPYQETQYF
>15|TRBV14|.|TRBJ1-6|TRBD1
TGTGCCAGCAGCCAGTCGACAGGGCGGGGTTCACCCCTCCACTTT
CASSQSTGRGSPLHF
>15|TRBV7-8|.|TRBJ2-5|TRBD1
TGTGCCAGCAGCTCCGGACAGGGGCGGCAAGAGACCCAGTACTTC
CASSSGQGRQETQYF
>13|TRBV7-9|.|TRBJ1-1|.
TGTGCCAGCAGCTCAGTCAGGAACACTGAAGCTTTCTTT
CASSSVRNTEAFF
>15|TRBV9|.|TRBJ2-4|.
TGTGCCAGCAGCGTCGGACTCGCCGAGGGGGGGAGTCAGTACTTC
CASSVGLAEGGSQYF
>15|TRBV14|.|TRBJ2-7|.
TGTGCCAGCAGTCACCCCCGGGGCCAGTCCTACGAGCAGTACTTC
CASSHPRGQSYEQYF
>15|TRBV18|.|TRBJ2-7|.
TGTGCCAGCTCACCACCACAGCCGTCCTCCTACGAGCAGTACTTC
CASSPPQPSSYEQYF
>17|TRBV28|.|TRBJ2-2|.
TGTGCCAGCAGTTTCCCCCGCGGGCGGGGGCTGACCGGGGAGCTGTTTTTT
CASSFPRGRGLTGELFF
>13|TRBV27|.|TRBJ2-5|.
TGTGCCAGCAGTCCCCTTCCCCTGGTGGCCCAGTACTTC
CASSPLPLVAQYF
>16|TRBV28|.|TRBJ2-1|.
TGTGCCAGCAGTTTTACCCGGCCGGGGAGCTACAATGAGCAGTTCTTC
CASSFTRPGSYNEQFF
>15|TRBV5-1|once|TRBJ2-7|.
TGCGCCAGCAGCTTGGAAGTGGGACACCTATACGAGCAGTACTTC
CASSLEVGHLYEQYF
>15|TRBV29-1|once|TRBJ2-7|TRBD2
TGCAGCGTTGAAATACTAGCGGGAGTATTGGGCGAGCAGTACTTC
CSVEILAGVLGEQYF
>14|TRBV9|.|TRBJ2-1|TRBD1
TGTGCCAGCAGCGCCGGGACAGGAAACAATGAGCAGTTCTTC
CASSAGTGNNEQFF
>13|TRBV30|.|TRBJ1-1|TRBD1
TGTGCCTCGTCCCGGGACAGGGGACCTGAAGCTTTCTTT
CASSRDRGPEAFF
>14|TRBV28|.|TRBJ2-1|.
TGTGCCAGCAGTGAAGGGCCGGGTATCGATGAGCAGTTCTTC
CASSEGPGIDEQFF
>16|TRBV25-1|.|TRBJ2-1|TRBD2
TGTGCCAGCAGCCACAGACTAGCGGGAGACTACAATGAGCAGTTCTTC
CASSHRLAGDYNEQFF
>16|TRBV27|.|TRBJ2-7|.
TGTGCCAGCAGTGCGTCGCATGGCCCCTTAAACTACGAGCAGTACTTC
CASSASHGPLNYEQYF
>13|TRBV6-1|.|TRBJ2-7|TRBD1
TGTGCCACTGGGAACAGGGGGCCCTACGAGCAGTACTTC
CATGNRGPYEQYF
>14|TRBV7-2|.|TRBJ2-6|.
TGTGCCAGCAGCTTAGTTGTTGGGGCCAACGTCCTGACTTTC
CASSLVVGANVLTF
>16|TRBV18|.|TRBJ2-1|.
TGTGCCAGCTCACCACCGACGGCAAACACCCACAATGAGCAGTTCTTC
CASSPPTANTHNEQFF
>11|TRBV28|once|TRBJ2-7|.
TGTGCCAGCAGTACAGGAAACGAGCAGTACTTC
CASSTGNEQYF
>10|TRBV28|.|TRBJ2-3|.
TGTGCCAGCAGTTCCAATACGCAGTATTTT
CASSSNTQYF
>16|TRBV9|once|TRBJ1-2|TRBD1
TGTGCCAGCAGCGCGGGGGCCACAGGGGGCGCGCATGGCTACACCTTC
CASSAGATGGAHGYTF
>14|TRBV5-1|.|TRBJ2-7|.
TGCGCCAGCAGCTTGGGACTAGTTACGTACGAGCAGTACTTC
CASSLGLVTYEQYF
>16|TRBV10-2|.|TRBJ2-1|.
TGCGCCAGCAGCGTTAATTTAGCGGACTCCTACAATGAGCAGTTCTTC
CASSVNLADSYNEQFF